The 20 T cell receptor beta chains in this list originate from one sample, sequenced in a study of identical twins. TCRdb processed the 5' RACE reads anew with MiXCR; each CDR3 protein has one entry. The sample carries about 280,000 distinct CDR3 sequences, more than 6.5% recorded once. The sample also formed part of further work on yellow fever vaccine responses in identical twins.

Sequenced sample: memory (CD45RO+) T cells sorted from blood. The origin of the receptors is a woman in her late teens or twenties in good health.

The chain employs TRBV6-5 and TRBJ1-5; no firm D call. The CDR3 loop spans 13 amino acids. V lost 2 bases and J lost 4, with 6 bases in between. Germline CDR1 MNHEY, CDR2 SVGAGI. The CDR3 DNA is TGTGCCAGCAGTTACGTGAGGAATCAGCCCCAGCATTTT. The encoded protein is CASSYVRNQPQHF.

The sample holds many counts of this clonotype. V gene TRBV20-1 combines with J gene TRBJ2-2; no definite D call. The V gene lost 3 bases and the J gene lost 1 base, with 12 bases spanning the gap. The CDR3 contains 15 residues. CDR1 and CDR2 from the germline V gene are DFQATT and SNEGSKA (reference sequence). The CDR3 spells CSASARLLNTGELFF. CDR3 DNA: TGCAGTGCTAGTGCGCGGCTTCTGAACACCGGGGAGCTGTTTTTT.

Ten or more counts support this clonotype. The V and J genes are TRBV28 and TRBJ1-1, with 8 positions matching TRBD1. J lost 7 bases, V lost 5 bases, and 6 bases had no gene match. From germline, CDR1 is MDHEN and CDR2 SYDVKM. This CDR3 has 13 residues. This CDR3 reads CASSPGDRLEAFF. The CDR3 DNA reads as TGTGCCAGCAGTCCGGGGGACAGGCTTGAAGCTTTCTTT.

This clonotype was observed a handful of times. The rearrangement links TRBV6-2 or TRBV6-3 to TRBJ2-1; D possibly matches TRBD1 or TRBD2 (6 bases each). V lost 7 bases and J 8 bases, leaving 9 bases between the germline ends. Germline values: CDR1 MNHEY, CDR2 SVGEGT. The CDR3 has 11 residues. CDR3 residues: CASKRGDEQFF. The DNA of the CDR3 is TGTGCCAGCAAAAGGGGGGATGAGCAGTTCTTC.

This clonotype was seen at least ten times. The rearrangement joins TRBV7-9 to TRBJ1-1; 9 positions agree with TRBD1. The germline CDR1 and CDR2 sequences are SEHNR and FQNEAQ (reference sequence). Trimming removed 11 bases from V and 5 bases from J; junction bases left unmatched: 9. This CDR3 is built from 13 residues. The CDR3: CAGSGQGRTEAFF. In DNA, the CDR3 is TGTGCCGGATCGGGACAGGGCAGGACTGAAGCTTTCTTT.

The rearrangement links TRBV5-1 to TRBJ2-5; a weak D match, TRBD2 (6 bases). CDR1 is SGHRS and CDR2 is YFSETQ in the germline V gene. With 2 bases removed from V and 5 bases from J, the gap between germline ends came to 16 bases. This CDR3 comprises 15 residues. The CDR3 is CASSLAHTRGETQYF. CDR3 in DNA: TGCGCCAGCAGCTTAGCGCATACCCGGGGGGAGACCCAGTACTTC.

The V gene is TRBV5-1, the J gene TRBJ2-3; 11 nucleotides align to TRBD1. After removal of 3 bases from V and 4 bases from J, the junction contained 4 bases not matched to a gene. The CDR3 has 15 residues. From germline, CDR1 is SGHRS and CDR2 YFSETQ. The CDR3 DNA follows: TGCGCCAGCAGCTGGGGACAGGGGGTGTCAGATACGCAGTATTTT. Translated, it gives CASSWGQGVSDTQYF.

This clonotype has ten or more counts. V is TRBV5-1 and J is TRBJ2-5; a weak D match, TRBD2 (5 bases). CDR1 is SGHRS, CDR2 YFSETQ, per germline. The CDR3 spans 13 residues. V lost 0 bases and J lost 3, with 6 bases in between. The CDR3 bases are TGCGCCAGCAGCTTGGCGGGGAAAGAGACCCAGTACTTC. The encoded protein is CASSLAGKETQYF. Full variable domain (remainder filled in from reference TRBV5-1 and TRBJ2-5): KAGVTQTPRYLIKTRGQQVTLSCSPISGHRSVSWYQQTPGQGLQFLFEYFSETQRNKGNFPGRFSGRQFSNSRSEMNVSTLELGDSALYLCASSLAGKETQYFGPGTRLLVL.

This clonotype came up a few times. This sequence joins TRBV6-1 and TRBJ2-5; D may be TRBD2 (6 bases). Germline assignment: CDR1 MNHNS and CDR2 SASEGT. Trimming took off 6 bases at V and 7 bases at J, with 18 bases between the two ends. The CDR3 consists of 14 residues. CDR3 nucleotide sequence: TGTGCCAGCAGGGAGGGAGTACCAGGAGGGACCCAGTACTTC. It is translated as CASREGVPGGTQYF.

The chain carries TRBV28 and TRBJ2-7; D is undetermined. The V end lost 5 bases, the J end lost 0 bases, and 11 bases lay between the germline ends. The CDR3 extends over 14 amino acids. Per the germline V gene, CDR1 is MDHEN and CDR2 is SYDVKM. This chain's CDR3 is CASSHQVSSYEQYF. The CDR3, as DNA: TGTGCCAGCAGTCACCAGGTGAGCTCCTACGAGCAGTACTTC.

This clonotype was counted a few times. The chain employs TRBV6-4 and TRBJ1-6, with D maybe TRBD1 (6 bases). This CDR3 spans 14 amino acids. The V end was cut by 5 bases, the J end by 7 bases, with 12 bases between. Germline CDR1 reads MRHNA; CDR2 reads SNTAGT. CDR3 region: CASSPQGWNSPLHF. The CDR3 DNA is TGTGCCAGCAGTCCACAGGGTTGGAATTCACCCCTCCACTTT.

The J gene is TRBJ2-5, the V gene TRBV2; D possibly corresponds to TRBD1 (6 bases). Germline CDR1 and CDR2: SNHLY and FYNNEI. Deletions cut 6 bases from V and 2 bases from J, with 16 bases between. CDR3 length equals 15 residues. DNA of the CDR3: TGTGCCAGCAGGGTAGGGGGAATGGGACAAGAGACCCAGTACTTC. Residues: CASRVGGMGQETQYF.

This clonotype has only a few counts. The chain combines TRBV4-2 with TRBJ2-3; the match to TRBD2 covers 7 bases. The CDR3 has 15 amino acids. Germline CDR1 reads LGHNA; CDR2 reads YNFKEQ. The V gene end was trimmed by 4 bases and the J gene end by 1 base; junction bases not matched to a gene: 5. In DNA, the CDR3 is TGTGCCAGCAGCCGGGCGGGGGACCGCACAGATACGCAGTATTTT. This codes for CASSRAGDRTDTQYF.

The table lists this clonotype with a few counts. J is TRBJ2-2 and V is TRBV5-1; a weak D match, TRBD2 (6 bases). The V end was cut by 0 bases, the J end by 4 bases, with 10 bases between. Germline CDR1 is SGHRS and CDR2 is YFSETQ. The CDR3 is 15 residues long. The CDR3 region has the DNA TGCGCCAGCAGCTTGGGCGGGAAGGTCACCGGGGAGCTGTTTTTT. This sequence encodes CASSLGGKVTGELFF.

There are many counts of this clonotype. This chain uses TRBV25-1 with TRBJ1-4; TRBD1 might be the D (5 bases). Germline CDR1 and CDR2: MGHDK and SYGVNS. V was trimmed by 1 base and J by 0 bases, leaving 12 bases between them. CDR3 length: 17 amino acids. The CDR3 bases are TGTGCCAGCAGTGAATCAACAGGCAAATCAACTAATGAAAAACTGTTTTTT. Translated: CASSESTGKSTNEKLFF.

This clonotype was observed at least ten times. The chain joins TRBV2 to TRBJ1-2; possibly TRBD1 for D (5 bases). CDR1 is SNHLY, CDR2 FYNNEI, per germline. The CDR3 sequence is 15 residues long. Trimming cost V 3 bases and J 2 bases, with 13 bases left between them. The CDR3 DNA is TGTGCCAGCAGTGATTCTAGGGGATCGAACTATGGCTACACCTTC. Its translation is CASSDSRGSNYGYTF.

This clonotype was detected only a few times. The CDR3 loop reads CASSLASSGSTGELFF. The CDR3 DNA is TGCGCCAGCAGCTTGGCCTCTAGCGGGAGCACCGGGGAGCTGTTTTTT. The genes are TRBV5-1 and TRBJ2-2; 10 bases line up with TRBD2. The germline V gene has CDR1 SGHRS and CDR2 YFSETQ. Trimming removed 0 bases from V and 4 bases from J; junction bases left unmatched: 3. The CDR3 runs to 16 residues.

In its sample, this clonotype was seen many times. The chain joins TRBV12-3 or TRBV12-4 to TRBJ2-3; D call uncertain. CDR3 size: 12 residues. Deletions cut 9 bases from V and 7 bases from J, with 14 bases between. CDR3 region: CASTPAANTQYF. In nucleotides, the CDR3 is TGTGCCAGTACCCCGGCCGCAAATACGCAGTATTTT.

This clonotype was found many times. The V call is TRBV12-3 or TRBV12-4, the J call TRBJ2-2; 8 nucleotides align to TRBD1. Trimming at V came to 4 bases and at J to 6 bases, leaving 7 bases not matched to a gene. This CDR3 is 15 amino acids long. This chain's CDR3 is CASSSLGQGPGELFF. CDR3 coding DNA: TGTGCCAGCAGTTCCCTTGGACAGGGCCCCGGGGAGCTGTTTTTT.

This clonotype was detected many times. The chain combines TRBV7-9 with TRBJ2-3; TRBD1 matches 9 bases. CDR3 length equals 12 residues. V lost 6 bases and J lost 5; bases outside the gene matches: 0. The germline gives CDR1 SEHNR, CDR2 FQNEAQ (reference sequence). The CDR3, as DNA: TGTGCCAGCAGGGACAGGGGAGATACGCAGTATTTT. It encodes CASRDRGDTQYF.